Each of the 5 T cell receptor beta chains below was sequenced from the same sample in a study of T cell changes during pregnancy in multiple sclerosis. Clones were sequenced by immunoSEQ multiplex PCR, and TCRdb holds only the in-frame ones, with some missing. There are about 64,000 clones in the sample; around 96% occur only once, and approximately 2.3% lies in the top ten. Sequencing used CD8+ T cells from peripheral blood mononuclear cells, obtained after pregnancy. These receptors came from a female donor with multiple sclerosis, enrolled in a pregnancy study.

This chain uses TRBV9 with TRBJ2-1; 11 nucleotides agree with TRBD1. This CDR3 has 16 amino acids. Germline CDR1 and CDR2: SGDLS and YYNGEE. The junction had 10 bases not matched to a gene; V was cut back by 2 bases and J by 9 bases. The CDR3 loop is CASSVRRDRGASEQFF. The CDR3, as DNA: TGTGCCAGCAGCGTCCGCCGGGACAGGGGGGCGTCTGAGCAGTTCTTC.

The chain links TRBV9 to TRBJ2-7; D is unresolved. Trimming pared 0 bases from V and 0 bases from J, leaving 10 bases between. Per germline, CDR1 SGDLS and CDR2 YYNGEE. CDR3 length: 15 residues. CDR3: CASSVGSQVSYEQYF. Here the CDR3 DNA reads TGTGCCAGCAGCGTAGGGAGCCAAGTCTCCTACGAGCAGTACTTC.

The J gene is TRBJ2-3, the V gene TRBV19, with TRBD2 matching over 7 bases. Germline V gene data show CDR1 as LNHDA and CDR2 as SQIVND (reference sequence). CDR3 length equals 15 residues. With 6 bases clipped from V and 9 bases from J, the junction kept 15 bases outside the gene matches. The CDR3 coding sequence is TGTGCCAGTAGAATCCGGTGGGAGGGGAAGGCAACGCAGTATTTT. This gives the protein CASRIRWEGKATQYF.

V is TRBV6-5 and J is TRBJ1-1; D unresolved. This CDR3 spans 14 amino acids. The ends were cut back, 5 bases at V and 1 base at J, with 11 bases in the middle. Germline V gives CDR1 MNHEY, CDR2 SVGAGI. Here the CDR3 reads CASSLTPGNTEAFF. CDR3 nucleotides: TGTGCCAGCAGTCTAACTCCAGGGAACACTGAAGCTTTCTTT.

This chain uses TRBV5-1 with TRBJ1-4; D is perhaps TRBD1 (5 bases). Trimming left V 4 bases short and J 13 bases short, with 17 bases between. The germline CDR1 and CDR2 sequences are SGHRS and YFSETQ. This CDR3 spans 13 amino acids. For the CDR3, the DNA is TGCGCCAGCAGCCCGCAGGGAGGGCAGGGACTGTTTTTT. This translates into CASSPQGGQGLFF.